This T cell receptor (beta chain) derives from a study of OX40 agonist ivuxolimab in advanced cancers. In terms of the full investigation: The costimulatory receptor OX40 (CD134) was targeted by ivuxolimab, a fully human IgG2 agonistic monoclonal antibody. The paper describes the monotherapy dose-escalation part (N ≈ 52 patients) of the phase I trial of ivuxolimab. In the dose-escalation cohort, roughly 80% of patients were male, and the mean age was approximately 64 years, with a range of about 20 to 79. Prior anti-PD-1, anti-PD-L1 or anti-CTLA-4 therapy was permitted, and checkpoint inhibitors had been received by about 37% of dose-escalation patients. Intravenous ivuxolimab was administered to patients every 2 weeks at six dose levels: 0.01, 0.1, 0.3, 1.5, 3 and 10 mg/kg. The point of sequencing TCRbeta in the periphery was to test whether ivuxolimab changed TCR sequence diversity and drove clonal T-cell expansion. Of the roughly 54 patients in dose escalation, about 20 had hepatocellular carcinoma, roughly 15 had melanoma, 9 had renal cell carcinoma and 9 had head and neck cancer. Partial responses occurred in three dose-escalation patients: two with cutaneous melanoma and one with hepatocellular carcinoma. The full study reports these points: Low levels of normalized T-cell clonal expansion were also seen in some patients who did not respond. At doses from 0.1 to 3.0 mg/kg, clonal expansion was seen in both CD4+ and CD8+ blood T cells between baseline and week 6. The antigen specificity of the peripheral T cells that underwent clonal expansion was not determined. On average, CD8+ T cells showed more expanded clones than CD4+ T cells after ivuxolimab. In the 0.1-3.0 mg/kg groups, partial responders were among the patients with the lowest normalized peripheral clonal expansion, particularly in CD8+ T cells.

Patients with autoimmune disease history or receiving systemic immunosuppression were excluded from the trial. In every dose cohort, peripheral blood was drawn for TCR sequencing at baseline, cycle 4 day 1, and cycle 7 day 1. Samples were obtained from an open-label, multicenter, first-in-human phase I dose-escalation trial of ivuxolimab. Adults with locally advanced or metastatic melanoma, renal cell, hepatocellular, or head and neck squamous cell carcinoma were enrolled in the trial. CD4+ and CD8+ T cells were sorted separately from peripheral blood before TCR sequencing. As encoded in the germline V gene (reference sequence), CDR1 is MNHEY while CDR2 is SMNVEV. Inclusive of the bounding cysteine and phenylalanine, the CDR3 is 13 residues long. The entry retains the CDR3 DNA only, 39 bases that are in frame from base 1. Trimming costs V 1 base and J 4 bases, and their ends lie 7 bases apart. To sequence the TCRbeta CDR3 region, genomic DNA was isolated from the sorted cells. TCRbeta CDR3 regions were sequenced using the immunoSEQ Assay. TCRdb provides this immuneACCESS table in a form limited to in-frame rearrangements. Some clones are lacking; in checked studies, under half of them reflect an unresolved V gene, and why the rest are absent is not known. Recorded for this sample are over 30,000 clones; roughly 91% of them occurred a single time. Jointly, the top ten make up approximately 3.8% of the sample.

Comments on this clone: This receptor's antigen is unknown. No much larger clonotype is one base removed from it; base qualities were not supplied.

The sequence derives from an adult with an advanced solid tumor such as melanoma, head and neck, liver or kidney cancer. The sequence links TRBV27 to TRBJ1-2, with no reliable assignment of the D segment. Sequenced material: CD4+ or CD8+ T cells sorted from blood, taken in a trial of the OX40 agonist ivuxolimab. The CDR3 sequence is CASSLFMGYGYTF. The DNA sequence follows: TGTGCCAGCAGTTTATTCATGGGCTATGGCTACACCTTC.